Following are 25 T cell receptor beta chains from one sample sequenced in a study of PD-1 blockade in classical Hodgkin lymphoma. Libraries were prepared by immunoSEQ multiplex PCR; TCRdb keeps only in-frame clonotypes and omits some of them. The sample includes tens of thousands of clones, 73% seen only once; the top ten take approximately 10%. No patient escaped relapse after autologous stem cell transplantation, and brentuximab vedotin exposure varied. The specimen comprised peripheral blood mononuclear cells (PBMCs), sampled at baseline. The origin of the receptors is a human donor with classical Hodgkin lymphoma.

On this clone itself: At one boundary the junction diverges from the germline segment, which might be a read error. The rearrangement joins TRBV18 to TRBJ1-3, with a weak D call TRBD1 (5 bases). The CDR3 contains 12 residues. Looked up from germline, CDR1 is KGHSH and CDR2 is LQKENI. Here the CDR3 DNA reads TGTGCCAGCTCACGGAATAAGGGACCGGTCCATTTT. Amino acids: CASSRNKGPVHF.

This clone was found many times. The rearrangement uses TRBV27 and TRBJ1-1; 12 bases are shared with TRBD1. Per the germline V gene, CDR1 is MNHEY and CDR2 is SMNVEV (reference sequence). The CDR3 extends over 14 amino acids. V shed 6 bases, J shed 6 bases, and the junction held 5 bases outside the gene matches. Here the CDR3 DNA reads TGTGCCAGCAGACCGGGACAGGGGGCAGCTGAAGCTTTCTTT. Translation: CASRPGQGAAEAFF.

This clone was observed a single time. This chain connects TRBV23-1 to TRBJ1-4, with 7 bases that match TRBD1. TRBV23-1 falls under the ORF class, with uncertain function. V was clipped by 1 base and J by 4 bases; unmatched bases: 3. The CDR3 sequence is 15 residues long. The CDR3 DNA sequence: TGCGCCAGCAGTCAATTGGACAGGAGTAATGAAAAACTGTTTTTT. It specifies CASSQLDRSNEKLFF.

In DNA, the CDR3 is TGCAGCGTTGAAATAACAGCCTATGGCTACACCTTC. Translation: CSVEITAYGYTF. The chain uses TRBV29-1 and TRBJ1-2, with D unclear. The CDR3 spans 12 residues. Trimming shortened V by 2 bases and J by 4 bases, and 8 bases separated the two germline ends. Germline CDR1 reads SQVTM; CDR2 reads ANQGSEA. The full variable domain, completed using reference TRBV29-1 and TRBJ1-2, is SAVISQKPSRDICQRGTSLTIQCQVDSQVTMMFWYRQQPGQSLTLIATANQGSEATYESGFVIDKFPISRPNLTFSTLTVSNMSPEDSSIYLCSVEITAYGYTFGSGTRLTVV.

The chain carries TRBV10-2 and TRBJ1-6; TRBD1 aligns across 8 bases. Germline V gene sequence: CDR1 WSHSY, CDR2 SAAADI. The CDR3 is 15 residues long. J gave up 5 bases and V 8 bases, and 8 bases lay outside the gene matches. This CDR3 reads CASATGGGNNSPLHF. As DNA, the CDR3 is TGCGCCAGCGCCACAGGGGGTGGAAATAATTCACCCCTCCACTTT.

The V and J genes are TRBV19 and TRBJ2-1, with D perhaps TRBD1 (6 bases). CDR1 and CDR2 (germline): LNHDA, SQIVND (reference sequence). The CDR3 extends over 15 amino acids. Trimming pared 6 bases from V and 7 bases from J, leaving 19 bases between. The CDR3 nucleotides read TGTGCCAGTAGACTACAGGGTCATGAGGCGAATGAGCAGTTCTTC. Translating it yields CASRLQGHEANEQFF.

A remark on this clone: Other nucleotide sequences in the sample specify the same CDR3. The CDR3, as DNA: TGTGCCAGCAGCGTAGGACCGAACACCGGGGAGCTGTTTTTT. Amino acids: CASSVGPNTGELFF. The rearrangement links TRBV9 to TRBJ2-2; D is unresolved. Germline CDR1 SGDLS, CDR2 YYNGEE. V lost 0 bases to trimming and J lost 0 bases, with 3 bases between them. The CDR3 covers 14 residues.

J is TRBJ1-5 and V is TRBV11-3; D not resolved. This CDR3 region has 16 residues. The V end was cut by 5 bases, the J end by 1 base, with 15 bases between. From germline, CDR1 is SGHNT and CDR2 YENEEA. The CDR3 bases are TGTGCCAGCAGCCCCGGAGGTGCGGGGAGCAATCAGCCCCAGCATTTT. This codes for CASSPGGAGSNQPQHF.

The CDR3 sequence is CSVEVIGAPNTEAFF. The CDR3 DNA sequence: TGCAGCGTTGAAGTGATCGGGGCGCCGAACACTGAAGCTTTCTTT. The V call is TRBV29-1, the J call TRBJ1-1; a possible D gene is TRBD1 (5 bases). Germline V gene data show CDR1 as SQVTM and CDR2 as ANQGSEA. This CDR3 has 15 residues. The V gene lost 1 base and the J gene lost 1 base, with 13 bases spanning the gap.

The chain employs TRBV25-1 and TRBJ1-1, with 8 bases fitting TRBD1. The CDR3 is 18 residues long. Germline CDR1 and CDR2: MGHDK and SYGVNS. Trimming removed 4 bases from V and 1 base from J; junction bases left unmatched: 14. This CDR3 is CASSGGLAGGGRNTEAFF. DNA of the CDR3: TGTGCCAGCAGTGGGGGGTTGGCAGGGGGCGGGAGGAACACTGAAGCTTTCTTT.

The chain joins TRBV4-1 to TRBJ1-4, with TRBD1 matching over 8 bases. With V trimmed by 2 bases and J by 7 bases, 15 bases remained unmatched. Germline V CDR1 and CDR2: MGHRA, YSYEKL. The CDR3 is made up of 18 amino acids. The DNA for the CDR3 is TGCGCCAGCAGCCAATCGGGACAGGCCGTCCTCGTGGGTGAAAAACTGTTTTTT. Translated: CASSQSGQAVLVGEKLFF.

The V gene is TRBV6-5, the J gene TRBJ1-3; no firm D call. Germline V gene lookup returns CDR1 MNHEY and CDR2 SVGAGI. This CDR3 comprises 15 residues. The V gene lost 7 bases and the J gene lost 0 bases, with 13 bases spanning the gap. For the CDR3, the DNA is TGTGCCAGCACCAACGACGCGGCCTCTGGAAACACCATATATTTT. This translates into CASTNDAASGNTIYF.

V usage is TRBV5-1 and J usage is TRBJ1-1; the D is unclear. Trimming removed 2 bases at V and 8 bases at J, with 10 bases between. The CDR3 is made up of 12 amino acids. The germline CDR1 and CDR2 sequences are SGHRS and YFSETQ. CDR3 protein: CASSFTGGEAFF. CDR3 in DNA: TGCGCCAGCAGCTTCACGGGAGGAGAAGCTTTCTTT.

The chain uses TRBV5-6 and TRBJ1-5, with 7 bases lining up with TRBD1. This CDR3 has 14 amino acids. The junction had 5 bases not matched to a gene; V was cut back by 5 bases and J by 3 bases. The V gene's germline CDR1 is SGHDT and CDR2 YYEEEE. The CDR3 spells CASSFRGFNQPQHF. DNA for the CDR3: TGTGCCAGCAGTTTCAGGGGGTTCAATCAGCCCCAGCATTTT.

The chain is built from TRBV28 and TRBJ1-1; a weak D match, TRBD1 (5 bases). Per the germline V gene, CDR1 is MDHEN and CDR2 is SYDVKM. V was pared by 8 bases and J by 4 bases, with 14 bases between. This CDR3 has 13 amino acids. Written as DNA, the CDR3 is TGTGCCAGCTACGGGGGGTATATCACTGAAGCTTTCTTT. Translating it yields CASYGGYITEAFF.

CDR3 DNA sequence: TGTGCCAGCAGTGAAGGTCATCAGCCCCAGCATTTT. The encoded protein is CASSEGHQPQHF. The chain carries TRBV6-1 and TRBJ1-5; no firm D call. The CDR3 contains 12 residues. Trimming removed 1 base at V and 5 bases at J, with 3 bases between. Germline CDR1 MNHNS, CDR2 SASEGT.

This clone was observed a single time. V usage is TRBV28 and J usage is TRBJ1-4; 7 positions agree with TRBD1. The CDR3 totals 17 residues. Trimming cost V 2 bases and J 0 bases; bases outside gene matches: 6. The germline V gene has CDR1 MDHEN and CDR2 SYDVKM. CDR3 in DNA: TGTGCCAGCAGTTTACTGACAGGGTTGCCAACTAATGAAAAACTGTTTTTT. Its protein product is CASSLLTGLPTNEKLFF.

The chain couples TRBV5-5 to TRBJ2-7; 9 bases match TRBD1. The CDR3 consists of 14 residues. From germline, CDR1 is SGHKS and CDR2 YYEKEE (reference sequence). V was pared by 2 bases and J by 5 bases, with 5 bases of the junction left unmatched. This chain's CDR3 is CASSLQGARNEQYF. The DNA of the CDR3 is TGTGCCAGCAGCTTACAGGGGGCGAGGAACGAGCAGTACTTC.

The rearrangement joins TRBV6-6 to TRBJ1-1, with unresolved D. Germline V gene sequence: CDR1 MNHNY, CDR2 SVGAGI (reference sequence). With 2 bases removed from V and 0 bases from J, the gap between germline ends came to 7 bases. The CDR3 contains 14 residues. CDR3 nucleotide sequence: TGTGCCAGCAGTTACGGGGTTATGAACACTGAAGCTTTCTTT. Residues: CASSYGVMNTEAFF.

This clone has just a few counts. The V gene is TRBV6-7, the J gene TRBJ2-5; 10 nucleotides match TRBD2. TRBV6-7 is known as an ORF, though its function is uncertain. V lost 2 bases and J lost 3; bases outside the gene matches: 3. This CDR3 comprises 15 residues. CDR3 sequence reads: CASSYPLAGEETQYF. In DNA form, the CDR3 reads TGTGCCAGCAGTTACCCCCTAGCGGGGGAAGAGACCCAGTACTTC.

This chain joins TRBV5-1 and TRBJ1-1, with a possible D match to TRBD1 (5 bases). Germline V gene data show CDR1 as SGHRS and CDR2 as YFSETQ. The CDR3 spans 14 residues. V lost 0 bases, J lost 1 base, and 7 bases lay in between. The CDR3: CASSLVGANTEAFF. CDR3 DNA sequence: TGCGCCAGCAGCTTGGTCGGGGCGAACACTGAAGCTTTCTTT.

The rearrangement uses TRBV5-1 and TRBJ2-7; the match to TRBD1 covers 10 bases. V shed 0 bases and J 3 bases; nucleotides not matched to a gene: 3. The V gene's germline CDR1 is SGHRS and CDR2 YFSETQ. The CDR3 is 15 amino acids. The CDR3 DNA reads TGCGCCAGCAGCTTGGCTGGGGACAGGGGCTACGAGCAGTACTTC. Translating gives CASSLAGDRGYEQYF.

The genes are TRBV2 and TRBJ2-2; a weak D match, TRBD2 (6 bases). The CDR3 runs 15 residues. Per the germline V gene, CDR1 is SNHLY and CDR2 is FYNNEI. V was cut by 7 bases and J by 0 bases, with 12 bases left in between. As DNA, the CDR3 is TGTGCCAGCAATCCCCTAGCGTCGAACACCGGGGAGCTGTTTTTT. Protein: CASNPLASNTGELFF.

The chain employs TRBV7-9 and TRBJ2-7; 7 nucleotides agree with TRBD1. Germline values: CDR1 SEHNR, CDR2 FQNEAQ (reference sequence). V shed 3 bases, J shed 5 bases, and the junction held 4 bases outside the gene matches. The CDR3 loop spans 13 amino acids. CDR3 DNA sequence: TGTGCCAGCAGCTTGCAGGACAGGAACGAGCAGTACTTC. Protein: CASSLQDRNEQYF.

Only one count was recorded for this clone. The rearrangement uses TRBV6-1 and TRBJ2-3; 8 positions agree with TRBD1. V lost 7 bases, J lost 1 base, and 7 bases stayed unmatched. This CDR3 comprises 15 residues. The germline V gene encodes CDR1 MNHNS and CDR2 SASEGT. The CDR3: CASIFDRGGTDTQYF. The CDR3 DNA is TGTGCCAGCATTTTCGACAGGGGCGGCACAGATACGCAGTATTTT.